Listed below are T cell receptor beta chains from one sample, sequenced in a study of vaccination effects on CD4 cells after COVID-19. No cognate antigen is known for these TCRs. Assay used: immunoSEQ multiplex PCR; TCRdb lists only in-frame clones, some missing. The data hold 70,000 or so clones, with over 60% observed a single time. The input for sequencing was CD4+ T cells from PBMCs cultured with HIV peptides, taken before COVID-19 vaccination. These receptors all come from a human donor who had a prior SARS-CoV-2 infection. CDR3s include the opening cysteine and the closing phenylalanine or tryptophan. Fields, in order: clone size, J gene, D gene, V gene, CDR3 protein, CDR3 DNA. The D gene is left open where the match is weak. The size of a clone is reported for some rows only, either as once, few or many, or as a class for expanded clones.

few	TRBJ2-3	-	TRBV9	CASSDRQGGGDTQYF	TGTGCCAGCAGCGATCGGCAGGGCGGAGGAGATACGCAGTATTTT
-	TRBJ2-1	TRBD2	TRBV7-9	CASSWASGGYYNEQFF	TGTGCCAGCAGCTGGGCTAGCGGGGGCTACTACAATGAGCAGTTCTTC
-	TRBJ2-7	TRBD2	TRBV5-1	CASSLAWGGYEQYF	TGCGCCAGCAGCTTGGCTTGGGGGGGGTACGAGCAGTACTTC
few	TRBJ1-5	-	TRBV5-1	CASSPELDQPQHF	TGCGCCAGCAGCCCCGAACTCGATCAGCCCCAGCATTTT
-	TRBJ1-1	-	TRBV2	CASSEFRHTEAFF	TGTGCCAGCAGTGAATTTCGGCACACTGAAGCTTTCTTT
once	TRBJ2-5	TRBD2	TRBV18	CASSPTGGGSFGETQYF	TGTGCCAGCTCACCAACGGGGGGGGGCAGTTTCGGAGAGACCCAGTACTTC
-	TRBJ2-5	-	TRBV7-2	CASSFFFRVETQYF	TGTGCCAGCAGCTTCTTCTTTCGGGTAGAGACCCAGTACTTC
once	TRBJ1-2	-	TRBV4-3	CASSQGGSGGLSYGYTF	TGCGCCAGCAGCCAGGGGGGGAGTGGGGGTCTGAGCTATGGCTACACCTTC
-	TRBJ2-7	TRBD1	TRBV19	CASGRTGPYEQYF	TGTGCCAGCGGGCGGACAGGGCCCTACGAGCAGTACTTC
-	TRBJ1-1	-	TRBV2	CASSGDLFIEAFF	TGTGCCAGCAGTGGGGATCTATTCATTGAAGCTTTCTTT
-	TRBJ2-3	TRBD2	TRBV11-2	CASSLRVWAGGYADTQYF	TGTGCCAGCAGCCTCCGTGTGTGGGCGGGAGGGTATGCAGATACGCAGTATTTT
-	TRBJ2-7	-	TRBV7-2	CASSLAIGISYEQYF	TGTGCCAGCAGCTTAGCAATCGGAATCTCCTACGAGCAGTACTTC
-	TRBJ2-1	-	TRBV15	CATSRDLRTEQFF	TGTGCCACCAGCAGAGATCTACGTACTGAGCAGTTCTTC
-	TRBJ2-2	TRBD1	TRBV9	CASSPPGTGRELFF	TGTGCCAGCAGCCCCCCCGGGACAGGGAGGGAGCTGTTTTTT
few	TRBJ1-2	-	TRBV2	CASSGTWPYGYTF	TGTGCCAGCAGTGGGACCTGGCCTTATGGCTACACCTTC
-	TRBJ1-5	TRBD1	TRBV19	CASSDRGSASNQPQHF	TGTGCCAGTAGCGACAGGGGGTCTGCGAGCAATCAGCCCCAGCATTTT
-	TRBJ1-2	TRBD1	TRBV6-4	CASTSTGGTLDGYTF	TGTGCCAGCACCTCGACAGGGGGGACGTTAGATGGCTACACCTTC
-	TRBJ1-3	-	TRBV2	CASSQNSGNTIYF	TGTGCCAGCAGCCAGAACTCTGGAAACACCATATATTTT
few	TRBJ1-4	-	TRBV7-6	CASSPRGGTNEKLFF	TGTGCCAGCAGCCCCCGAGGGGGAACTAATGAAAAACTGTTTTTT
-	TRBJ2-5	TRBD1	TRBV24-1	CATSEAQGAGETQYF	TGTGCCACCAGTGAGGCACAGGGGGCTGGGGAGACCCAGTACTTC
-	TRBJ2-1	-	TRBV3-1/TRBV3-2	CASSQAAGYNEQFF	TGTGCCAGCAGCCAAGCGGCGGGTTACAATGAGCAGTTCTTC
-	TRBJ2-5	-	TRBV6-6	CASSYSNPGQETQYF	TGTGCCAGCAGTTACTCGAATCCAGGACAAGAGACCCAGTACTTC
-	TRBJ1-6	-	TRBV7-2	CASNRDNSPLHF	TGTGCCAGCAACCGGGATAATTCACCCCTCCACTTT
-	TRBJ2-5	-	TRBV29-1	CSVLTGLHQETQYF	TGCAGCGTGCTAACGGGACTGCACCAAGAGACCCAGTACTTC
-	TRBJ2-3	-	TRBV19	CASSKQGDTQYF	TGTGCCAGTAGTAAACAGGGAGATACGCAGTATTTT
once	TRBJ2-7	TRBD2	TRBV7-2	CASSFTGLAGYEQYF	TGTGCCAGCAGCTTTACGGGACTAGCGGGATACGAGCAGTACTTC
-	TRBJ1-1	-	TRBV29-1	CSVEDFPRNTEAFF	TGCAGCGTTGAAGATTTCCCGCGGAACACTGAAGCTTTCTTT
once	TRBJ1-1	TRBD1	TRBV18	CASSPSTGNFDTEAFF	TGTGCCAGCTCACCCTCGACAGGGAATTTTGACACTGAAGCTTTCTTT
few	TRBJ1-1	-	TRBV6-5	CASSYTEGTEAFF	TGTGCCAGCAGTTACACAGAGGGAACTGAAGCTTTCTTT
once	TRBJ1-5	-	TRBV27	CASSLGYGVNQPQHF	TGTGCCAGCAGTTTAGGGTATGGAGTCAATCAGCCCCAGCATTTT